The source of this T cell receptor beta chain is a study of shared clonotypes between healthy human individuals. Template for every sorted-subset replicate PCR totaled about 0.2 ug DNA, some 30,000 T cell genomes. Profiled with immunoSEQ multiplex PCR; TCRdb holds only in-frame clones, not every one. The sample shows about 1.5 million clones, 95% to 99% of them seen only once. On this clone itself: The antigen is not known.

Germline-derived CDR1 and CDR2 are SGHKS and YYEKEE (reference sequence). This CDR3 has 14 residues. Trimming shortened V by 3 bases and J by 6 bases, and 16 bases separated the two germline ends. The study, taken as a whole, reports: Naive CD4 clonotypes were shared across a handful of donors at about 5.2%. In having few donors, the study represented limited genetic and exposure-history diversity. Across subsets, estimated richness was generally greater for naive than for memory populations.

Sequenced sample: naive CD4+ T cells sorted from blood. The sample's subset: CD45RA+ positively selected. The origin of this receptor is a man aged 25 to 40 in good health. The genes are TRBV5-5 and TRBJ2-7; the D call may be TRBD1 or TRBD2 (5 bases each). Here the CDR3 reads CASSSLAGTFEQYF. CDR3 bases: TGTGCCAGCAGCTCCCTGGCTGGGACCTTCGAGCAGTACTTC.